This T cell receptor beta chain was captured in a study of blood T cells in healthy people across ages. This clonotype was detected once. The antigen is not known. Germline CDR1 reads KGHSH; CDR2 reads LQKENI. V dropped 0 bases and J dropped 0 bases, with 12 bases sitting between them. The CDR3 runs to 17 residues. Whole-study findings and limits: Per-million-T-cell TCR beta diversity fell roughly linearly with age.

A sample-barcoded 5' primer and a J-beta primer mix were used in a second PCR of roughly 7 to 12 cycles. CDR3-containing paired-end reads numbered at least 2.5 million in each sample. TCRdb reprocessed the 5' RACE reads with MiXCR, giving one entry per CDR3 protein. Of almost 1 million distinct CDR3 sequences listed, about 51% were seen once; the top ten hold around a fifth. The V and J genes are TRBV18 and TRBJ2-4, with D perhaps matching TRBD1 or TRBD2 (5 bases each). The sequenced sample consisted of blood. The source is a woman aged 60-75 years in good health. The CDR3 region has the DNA TGTGCCAGCTCACCACCCGGGGCCCCTCTAGCCAAAAACATTCAGTACTTC. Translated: CASSPPGAPLAKNIQYF.